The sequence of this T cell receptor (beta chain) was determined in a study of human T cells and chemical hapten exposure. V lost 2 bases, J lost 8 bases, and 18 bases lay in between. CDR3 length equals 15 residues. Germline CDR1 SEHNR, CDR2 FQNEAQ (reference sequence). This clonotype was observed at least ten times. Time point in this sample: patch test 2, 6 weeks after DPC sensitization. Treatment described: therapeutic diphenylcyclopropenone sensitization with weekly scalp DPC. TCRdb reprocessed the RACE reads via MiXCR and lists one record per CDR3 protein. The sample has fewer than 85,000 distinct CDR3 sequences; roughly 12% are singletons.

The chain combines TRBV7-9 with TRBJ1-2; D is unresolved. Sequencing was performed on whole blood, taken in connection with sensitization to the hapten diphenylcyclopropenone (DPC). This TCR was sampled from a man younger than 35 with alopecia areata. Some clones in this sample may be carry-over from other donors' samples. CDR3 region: CASSLLTLTTGGYTF. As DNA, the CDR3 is TGTGCCAGCAGCTTACTAACACTCACCACGGGCGGCTACACCTTC.